Given below is one TCR beta chain in context. The record originates from a study of cytomegalovirus exposure and HLA in healthy donors. Trimming shortened V by 11 bases and J by 0 bases, and 7 bases separated the two germline ends. This CDR3 contains 12 residues. CDR1 and CDR2 (germline): LNHDA, SQIVND (reference sequence). Both 60 Vbeta primers and 13 Jbeta primers went into the PCR. This table comes from immunoSEQ multiplex PCR, and its TCRdb copy is limited to in-frame clones, with some not included. The sample contains roughly 100,000 clones, more than 60% of which appear only once. Sequencing used PBMCs. The source is a man aged 18 to 30 in good health and CMV-seropositive. This rearrangement joins TRBV19 to TRBJ2-2; D remains ambiguous. CDR3 coding DNA: TGTGCCGGCAAGACGAACACCGGGGAGCTGTTTTTT. This sequence encodes CAGKTNTGELFF.